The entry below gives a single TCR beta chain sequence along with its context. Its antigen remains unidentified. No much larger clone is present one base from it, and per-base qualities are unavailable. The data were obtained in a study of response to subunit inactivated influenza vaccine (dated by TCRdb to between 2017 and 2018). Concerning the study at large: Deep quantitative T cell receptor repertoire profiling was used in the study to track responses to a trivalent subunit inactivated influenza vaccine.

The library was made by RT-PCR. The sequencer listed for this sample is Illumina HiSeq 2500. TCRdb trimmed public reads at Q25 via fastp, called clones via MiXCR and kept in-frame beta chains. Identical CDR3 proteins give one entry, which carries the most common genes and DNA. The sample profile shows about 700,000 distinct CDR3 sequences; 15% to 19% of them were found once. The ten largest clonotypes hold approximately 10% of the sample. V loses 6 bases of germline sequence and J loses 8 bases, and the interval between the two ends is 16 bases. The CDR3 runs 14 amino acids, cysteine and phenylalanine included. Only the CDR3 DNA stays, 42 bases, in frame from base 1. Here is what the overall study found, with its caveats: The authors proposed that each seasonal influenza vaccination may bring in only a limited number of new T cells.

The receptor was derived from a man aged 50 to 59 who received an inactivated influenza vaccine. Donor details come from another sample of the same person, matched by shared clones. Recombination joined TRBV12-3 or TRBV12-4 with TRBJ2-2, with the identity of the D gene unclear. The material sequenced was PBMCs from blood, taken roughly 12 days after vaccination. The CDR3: CASSPGLTAGELFF. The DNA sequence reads TGTGCCAGCAGCCCGGGCCTAACGGCGGGGGAGCTGTTTTTT.